These T cell receptor beta chains were read from a single sample in a study of OX40 agonist ivuxolimab in advanced cancers. Here immunoSEQ multiplex PCR was the method, and the copy in TCRdb shows in-frame clones only, minus some. Of more than 75,000 clones listed, approximately 86% are singletons. The specimen comprised CD4+ or CD8+ T cells sorted from blood, sampled in a trial of the OX40 agonist ivuxolimab. These receptors all stem from an adult with an advanced solid tumor such as melanoma, head and neck, liver or kidney cancer. Each CDR3 is given with its conserved first and last residue. Fields, in order: CDR3 protein, clone size, V gene, J gene. Clone size, where shown, is once, few, many, or a class for clones that have expanded.

CDR3aa: CASSSEGPNTGELFF
abundance: .
v_gene: TRBV2
j_gene: TRBJ2-2

CDR3aa: CASSSRRLANYGYTF
abundance: .
v_gene: TRBV7-8
j_gene: TRBJ1-2

CDR3aa: CASSPVPGVAGHRREVETQYF
abundance: .
v_gene: TRBV18
j_gene: TRBJ2-5

CDR3aa: CAIGQGLGNQPQHF
abundance: .
v_gene: TRBV10-3
j_gene: TRBJ1-5

CDR3aa: CASSLVTTPNTQYF
abundance: few
v_gene: TRBV5-6
j_gene: TRBJ2-3

CDR3aa: CSVRVQDYNEQFF
abundance: .
v_gene: TRBV29-1
j_gene: TRBJ2-1

CDR3aa: CASSSSSGNSYEQYF
abundance: .
v_gene: TRBV7-8
j_gene: TRBJ2-7

CDR3aa: CASSLPPGQSITDTQYF
abundance: .
v_gene: TRBV7-2
j_gene: TRBJ2-3

CDR3aa: CSVTLAYEQYF
abundance: .
v_gene: TRBV29-1
j_gene: TRBJ2-7

CDR3aa: CASRGYASRNEKLFF
abundance: few
v_gene: TRBV2
j_gene: TRBJ1-4

CDR3aa: CASSLTDSNSPLHF
abundance: .
v_gene: TRBV7-9
j_gene: TRBJ1-6

CDR3aa: CASSLIPTRLAGVPYEQYF
abundance: .
v_gene: TRBV11-3
j_gene: TRBJ2-7

CDR3aa: CASSLGPGLQDPQHF
abundance: .
v_gene: TRBV11-2
j_gene: TRBJ1-5

CDR3aa: CAISESTGVGNTIYF
abundance: .
v_gene: TRBV10-3
j_gene: TRBJ1-3

CDR3aa: CASSMREGVGTEAFF
abundance: .
v_gene: TRBV19
j_gene: TRBJ1-1

CDR3aa: CASSLVGIADTDTQYF
abundance: .
v_gene: TRBV27
j_gene: TRBJ2-3

CDR3aa: CASSYGGSTDTQYF
abundance: once
v_gene: TRBV6-6
j_gene: TRBJ2-3

CDR3aa: CASSPRGGGQNTEAFF
abundance: .
v_gene: TRBV19
j_gene: TRBJ1-1

CDR3aa: CASSLVRGTEAFF
abundance: few
v_gene: TRBV27
j_gene: TRBJ1-1

CDR3aa: CASSLAGGRNTQYF
abundance: .
v_gene: TRBV6-5
j_gene: TRBJ2-3

CDR3aa: CASSEEFSSGYNEQFF
abundance: .
v_gene: TRBV2
j_gene: TRBJ2-1

CDR3aa: CASSLAVAEDTGELFF
abundance: .
v_gene: TRBV4-2
j_gene: TRBJ2-2

CDR3aa: CASSSQGTADQPQHF
abundance: .
v_gene: TRBV7-9
j_gene: TRBJ1-5

CDR3aa: CSARDRGYTF
abundance: few
v_gene: TRBV20-1
j_gene: TRBJ1-2

CDR3aa: CAINLRGTDTQYF
abundance: .
v_gene: TRBV10-3
j_gene: TRBJ2-3

CDR3aa: CASSFQRAQPQHF
abundance: few
v_gene: TRBV27
j_gene: TRBJ1-5

CDR3aa: CASSSLGGSGRAFQYF
abundance: once
v_gene: TRBV27
j_gene: TRBJ2-5

CDR3aa: CASSLGGRETQYF
abundance: .
v_gene: TRBV5-1
j_gene: TRBJ2-5

CDR3aa: CASSYRQGANPGELFF
abundance: .
v_gene: TRBV6-5
j_gene: TRBJ2-2

CDR3aa: CASSLSDREYYGYTF
abundance: .
v_gene: TRBV28
j_gene: TRBJ1-2

CDR3aa: CASRRVAGGPSYNEQFF
abundance: .
v_gene: TRBV5-1
j_gene: TRBJ2-1

CDR3aa: CASGPLAGDTQYF
abundance: .
v_gene: TRBV7-6
j_gene: TRBJ2-3

CDR3aa: CASSQEISGNTIYF
abundance: .
v_gene: TRBV4-2
j_gene: TRBJ1-3

CDR3aa: CASSQPPPGTGELFF
abundance: .
v_gene: TRBV11-3
j_gene: TRBJ2-2

CDR3aa: CASSERQNTEAFF
abundance: .
v_gene: TRBV2
j_gene: TRBJ1-1